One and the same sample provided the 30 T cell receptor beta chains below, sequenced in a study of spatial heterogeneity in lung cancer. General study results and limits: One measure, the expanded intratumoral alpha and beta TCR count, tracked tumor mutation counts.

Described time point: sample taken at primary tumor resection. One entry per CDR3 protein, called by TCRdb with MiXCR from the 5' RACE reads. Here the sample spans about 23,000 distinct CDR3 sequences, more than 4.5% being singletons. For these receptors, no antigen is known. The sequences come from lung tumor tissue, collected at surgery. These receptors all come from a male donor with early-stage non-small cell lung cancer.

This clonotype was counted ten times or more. Here the CDR3 DNA reads TGTGCCAGCAGTCCAGGATACGGCATCTCGGTGAACACTGAAGCTTTCTTT. Translating it yields CASSPGYGISVNTEAFF. The rearrangement joins TRBV28 to TRBJ1-1; D call uncertain. The germline V gene has CDR1 MDHEN and CDR2 SYDVKM. Deletions cut 5 bases from V and 0 bases from J, with 19 bases between. There are 17 residues in the CDR3.

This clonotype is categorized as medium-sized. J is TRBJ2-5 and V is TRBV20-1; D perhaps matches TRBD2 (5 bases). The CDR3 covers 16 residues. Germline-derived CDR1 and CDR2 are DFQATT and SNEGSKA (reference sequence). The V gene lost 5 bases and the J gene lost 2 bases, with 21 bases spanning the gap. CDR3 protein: CSAAPLDRSGQETQYF. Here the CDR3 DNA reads TGCAGTGCTGCGCCATTGGATCGGTCGGGGCAAGAGACCCAGTACTTC.

The CDR3: CASSPRLAGSTDTQYF. Written as DNA, the CDR3 is TGTGCCAGCAGCCCCCGACTAGCGGGTTCCACAGATACGCAGTATTTT. J is TRBJ2-3 and V is TRBV3-1; 10 bases are shared with TRBD2. This CDR3 contains 16 residues. Germline loops: CDR1 LGHDT, CDR2 YNNKEL (reference sequence). V shed 4 bases and J 2 bases; nucleotides not matched to a gene: 6.

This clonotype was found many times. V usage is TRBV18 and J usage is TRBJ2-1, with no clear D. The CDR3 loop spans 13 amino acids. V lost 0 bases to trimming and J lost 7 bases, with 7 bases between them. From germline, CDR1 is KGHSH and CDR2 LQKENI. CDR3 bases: TGTGCCAGCTCACCACCGGTCCAGAATGAGCAGTTCTTC. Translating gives CASSPPVQNEQFF.

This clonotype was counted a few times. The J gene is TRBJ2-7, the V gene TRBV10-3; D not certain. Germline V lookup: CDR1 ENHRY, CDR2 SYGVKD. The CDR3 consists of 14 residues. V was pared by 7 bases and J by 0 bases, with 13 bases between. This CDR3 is CAIKGRQSSYEQYF. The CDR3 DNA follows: TGTGCCATCAAAGGACGGCAAAGCTCCTACGAGCAGTACTTC.

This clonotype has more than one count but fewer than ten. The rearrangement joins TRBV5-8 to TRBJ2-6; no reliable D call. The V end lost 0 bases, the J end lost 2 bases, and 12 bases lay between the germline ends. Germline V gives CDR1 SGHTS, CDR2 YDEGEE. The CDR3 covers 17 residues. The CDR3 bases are TGTGCCAGCAGCTTGGTATACGAGTTTCCTGGGGCCAACGTCCTGACTTTC. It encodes CASSLVYEFPGANVLTF.

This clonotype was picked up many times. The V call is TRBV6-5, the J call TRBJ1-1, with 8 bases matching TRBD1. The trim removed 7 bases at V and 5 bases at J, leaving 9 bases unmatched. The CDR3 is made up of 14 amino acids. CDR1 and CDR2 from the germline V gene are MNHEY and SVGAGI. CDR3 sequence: CASKRDRGGTEAFF. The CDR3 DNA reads TGTGCCAGCAAACGTGACAGGGGAGGGACTGAAGCTTTCTTT.

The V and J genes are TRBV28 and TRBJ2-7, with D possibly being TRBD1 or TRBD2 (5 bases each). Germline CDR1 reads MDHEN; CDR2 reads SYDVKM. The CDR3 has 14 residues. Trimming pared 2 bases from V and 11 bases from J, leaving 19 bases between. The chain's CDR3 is CASSLLQGEPAKYF. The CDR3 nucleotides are TGTGCCAGCAGTTTACTCCAGGGAGAACCGGCGAAGTACTTC.

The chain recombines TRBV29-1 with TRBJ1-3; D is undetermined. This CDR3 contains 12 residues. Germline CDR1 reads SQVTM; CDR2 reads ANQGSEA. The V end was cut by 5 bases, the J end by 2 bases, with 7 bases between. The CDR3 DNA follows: TGCAGCGTTATAGACCCTGGAAACACCATATATTTT. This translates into CSVIDPGNTIYF.

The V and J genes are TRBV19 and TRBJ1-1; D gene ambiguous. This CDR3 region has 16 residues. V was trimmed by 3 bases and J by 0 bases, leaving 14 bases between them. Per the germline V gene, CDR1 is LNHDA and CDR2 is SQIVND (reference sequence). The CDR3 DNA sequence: TGTGCCAGTAGTATCGCCAGGACGGCAATGAACACTGAAGCTTTCTTT. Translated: CASSIARTAMNTEAFF.

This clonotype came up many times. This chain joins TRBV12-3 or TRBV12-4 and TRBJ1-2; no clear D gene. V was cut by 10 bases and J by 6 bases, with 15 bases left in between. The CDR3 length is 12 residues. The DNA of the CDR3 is TGTGCCACCCTCGTGGGGAAGCATGGCTACACCTTC. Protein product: CATLVGKHGYTF.

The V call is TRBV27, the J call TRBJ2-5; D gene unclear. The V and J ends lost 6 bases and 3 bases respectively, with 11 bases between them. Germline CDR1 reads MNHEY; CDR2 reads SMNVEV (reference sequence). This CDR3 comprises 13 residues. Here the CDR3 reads CASRMLGEETQYF. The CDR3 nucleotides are TGTGCCAGCAGAATGTTAGGAGAAGAGACCCAGTACTTC.

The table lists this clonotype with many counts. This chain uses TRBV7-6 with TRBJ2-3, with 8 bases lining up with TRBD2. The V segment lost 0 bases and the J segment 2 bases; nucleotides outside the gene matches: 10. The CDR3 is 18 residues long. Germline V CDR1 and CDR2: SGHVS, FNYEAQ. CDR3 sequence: CASSLASRAGVTTDTQYF. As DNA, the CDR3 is TGTGCCAGCAGCTTAGCTTCACGAGCGGGGGTCACCACAGATACGCAGTATTTT.

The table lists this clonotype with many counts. CDR3 residues: CASSLTPGAQNSPLHF. CDR3 in DNA: TGTGCCAGCAGCTTAACCCCAGGGGCGCAAAATTCACCCCTCCACTTT. This sequence joins TRBV7-8 and TRBJ1-6, with D maybe TRBD1 (6 bases). The CDR3 totals 16 residues. In germline, CDR1 is SGHVS, CDR2 FQNEAQ. Trimming cost V 2 bases and J 7 bases, with 15 bases left between them. Full variable domain (rest looked up from reference TRBV7-8 and TRBJ1-6): GAGVSQSPRYKVAKRGQDVALRCDPISGHVSLFWYQQALGQGPEFLTYFQNEAQLDKSGLPSDRFFAERPEGSVSTLKIQRTQQEDSAVYLCASSLTPGAQNSPLHFGNGTRLTVT.

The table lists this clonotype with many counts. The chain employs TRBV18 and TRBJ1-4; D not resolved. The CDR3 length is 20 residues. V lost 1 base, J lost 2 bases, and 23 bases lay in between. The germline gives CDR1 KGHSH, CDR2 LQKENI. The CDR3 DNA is TGTGCCAGCTCACCACTGTTTTCTTTGACCGAAGTCCCGACTAATGAAAAACTGTTTTTT. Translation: CASSPLFSLTEVPTNEKLFF.

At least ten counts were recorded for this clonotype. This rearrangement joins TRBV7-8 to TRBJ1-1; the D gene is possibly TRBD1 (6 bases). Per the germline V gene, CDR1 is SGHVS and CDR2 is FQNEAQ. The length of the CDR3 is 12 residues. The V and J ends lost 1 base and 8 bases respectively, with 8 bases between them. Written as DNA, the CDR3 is TGTGCCAGCAGCTTAGAACAGGGCGAAGCTTTCTTT. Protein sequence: CASSLEQGEAFF.

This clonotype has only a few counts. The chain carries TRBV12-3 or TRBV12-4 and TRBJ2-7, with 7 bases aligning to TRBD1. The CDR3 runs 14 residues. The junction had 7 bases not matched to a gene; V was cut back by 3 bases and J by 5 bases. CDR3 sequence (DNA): TGTGCCAGCAGTTTCGGGACAGTTCTCCACGAGCAGTACTTC. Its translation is CASSFGTVLHEQYF.

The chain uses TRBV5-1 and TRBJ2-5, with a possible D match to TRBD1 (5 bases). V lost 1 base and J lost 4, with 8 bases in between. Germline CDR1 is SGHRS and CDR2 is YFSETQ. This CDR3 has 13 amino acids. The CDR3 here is CASSLSRVETQYF. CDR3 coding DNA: TGCGCCAGCAGCTTGTCCAGGGTAGAGACCCAGTACTTC.

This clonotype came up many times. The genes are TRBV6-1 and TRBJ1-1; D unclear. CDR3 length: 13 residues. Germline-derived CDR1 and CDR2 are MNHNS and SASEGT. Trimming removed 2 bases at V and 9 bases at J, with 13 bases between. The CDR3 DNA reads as TGTGCCAGCAGTGAACTAGGAGGAGATAAAGCTTTCTTT. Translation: CASSELGGDKAFF.

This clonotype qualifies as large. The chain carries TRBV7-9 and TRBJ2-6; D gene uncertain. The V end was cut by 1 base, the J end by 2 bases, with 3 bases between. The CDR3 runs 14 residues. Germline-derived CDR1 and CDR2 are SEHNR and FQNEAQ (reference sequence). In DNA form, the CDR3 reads TGTGCCAGCAGCTTAGTTCCTGGGGCCAACGTCCTGACTTTC. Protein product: CASSLVPGANVLTF.

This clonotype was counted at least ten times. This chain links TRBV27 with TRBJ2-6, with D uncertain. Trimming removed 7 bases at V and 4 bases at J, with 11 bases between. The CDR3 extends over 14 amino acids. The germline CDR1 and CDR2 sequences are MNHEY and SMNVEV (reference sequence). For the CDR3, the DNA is TGTGCCAGCACCCTGTTTGCCGGGGCCAACGTCCTGACTTTC. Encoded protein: CASTLFAGANVLTF. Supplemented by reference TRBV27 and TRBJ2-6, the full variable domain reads EAQVTQNPRYLITVTGKKLTVTCSQNMNHEYMSWYRQDPGLGLRQIYYSMNVEVTDKGDVPEGYKVSRKEKRNFPLILESPSPNQTSLYFCASTLFAGANVLTFGAGSRLTVL.

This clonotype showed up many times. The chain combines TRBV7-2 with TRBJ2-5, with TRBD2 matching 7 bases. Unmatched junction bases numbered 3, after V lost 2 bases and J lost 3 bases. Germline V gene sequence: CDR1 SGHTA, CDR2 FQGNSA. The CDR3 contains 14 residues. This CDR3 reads CASSLRSGEETQYF. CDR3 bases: TGTGCCAGCAGCTTAAGGAGCGGGGAAGAGACCCAGTACTTC.

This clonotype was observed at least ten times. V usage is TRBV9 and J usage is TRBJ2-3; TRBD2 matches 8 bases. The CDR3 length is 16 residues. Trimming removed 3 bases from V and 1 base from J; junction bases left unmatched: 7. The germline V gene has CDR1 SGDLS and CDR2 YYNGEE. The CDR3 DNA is TGTGCCAGCAGCGCCTTAGCGGGATCGGGCACAGATACGCAGTATTTT. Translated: CASSALAGSGTDTQYF.

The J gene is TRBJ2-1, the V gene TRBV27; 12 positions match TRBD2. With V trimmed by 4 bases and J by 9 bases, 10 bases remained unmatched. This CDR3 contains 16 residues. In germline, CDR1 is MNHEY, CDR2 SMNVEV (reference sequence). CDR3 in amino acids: CASSSISSGGAAEQFF. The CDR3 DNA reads TGTGCCAGCAGTTCAATTTCTAGCGGGGGGGCCGCTGAGCAGTTCTTC.

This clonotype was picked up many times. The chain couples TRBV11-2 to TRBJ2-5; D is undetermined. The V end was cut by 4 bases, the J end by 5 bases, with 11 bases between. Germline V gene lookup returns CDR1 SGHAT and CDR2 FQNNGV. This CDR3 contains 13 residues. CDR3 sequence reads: CASSYGSTETQYF. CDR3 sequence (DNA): TGTGCCAGCAGCTACGGTTCGACGGAGACCCAGTACTTC.

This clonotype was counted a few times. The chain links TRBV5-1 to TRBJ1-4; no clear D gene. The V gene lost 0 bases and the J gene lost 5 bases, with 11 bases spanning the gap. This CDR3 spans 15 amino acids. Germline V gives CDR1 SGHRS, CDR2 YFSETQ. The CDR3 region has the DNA TGCGCCAGCAGCTTGGGGGCAGGCCCAAATGAAAAACTGTTTTTT. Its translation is CASSLGAGPNEKLFF.

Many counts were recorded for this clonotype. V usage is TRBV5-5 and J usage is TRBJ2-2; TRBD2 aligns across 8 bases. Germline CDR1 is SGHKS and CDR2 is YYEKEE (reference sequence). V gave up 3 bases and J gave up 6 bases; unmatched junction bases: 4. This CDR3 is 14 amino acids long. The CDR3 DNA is TGTGCCAGCAGCTGGACTAGCCGGTCCGGGGAGCTGTTTTTT. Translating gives CASSWTSRSGELFF. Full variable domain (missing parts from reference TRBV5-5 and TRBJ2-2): DAGVTQSPTHLIKTRGQQVTLRCSPISGHKSVSWYQQVLGQGPQFIFQYYEKEERGRGNFPDRFSARQFPNYSSELNVNALLLGDSALYLCASSWTSRSGELFFGEGSRLTVL.

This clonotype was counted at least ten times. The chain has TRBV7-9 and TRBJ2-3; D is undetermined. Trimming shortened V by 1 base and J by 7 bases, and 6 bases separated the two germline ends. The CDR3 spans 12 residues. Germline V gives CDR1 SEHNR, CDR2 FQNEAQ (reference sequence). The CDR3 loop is CASSLEENTQYF. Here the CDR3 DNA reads TGTGCCAGCAGCTTAGAAGAAAATACGCAGTATTTT.

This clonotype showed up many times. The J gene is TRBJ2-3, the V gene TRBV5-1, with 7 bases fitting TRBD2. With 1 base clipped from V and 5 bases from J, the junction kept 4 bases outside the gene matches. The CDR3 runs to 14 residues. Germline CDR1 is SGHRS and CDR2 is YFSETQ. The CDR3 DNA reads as TGCGCCAGCAGCTTGAGCGGGGCGAGAGATACGCAGTATTTT. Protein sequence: CASSLSGARDTQYF.

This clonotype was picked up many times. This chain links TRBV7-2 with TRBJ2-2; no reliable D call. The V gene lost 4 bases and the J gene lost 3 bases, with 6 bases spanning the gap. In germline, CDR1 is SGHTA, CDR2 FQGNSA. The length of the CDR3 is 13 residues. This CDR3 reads CASSSGYTGELFF. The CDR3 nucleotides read TGTGCCAGCAGCTCAGGATACACCGGGGAGCTGTTTTTT.